Following are 8 T cell receptor beta chains from one sample sequenced in a study of blood T cell repertoires in COVID-19 (dated by TCRdb to the early 2020s). Library method: the immunoSEQ multiplex PCR assay. The table was pulled from immuneACCESS by TCRdb, which kept in-frame rearrangements only. Such tables lose some clones; where checked, under half of the loss comes from unresolved V genes, and the rest has no known cause. The sample table contains over 150,000 clones; only one count was recorded for around 82% of them. Over 12% of the sample lies in the top ten. The sample consisted of peripheral blood. The receptors were sampled from a man aged 18 to 35 with active or convalescent COVID-19.

V gene TRBV5-1 combines with J gene TRBJ2-3, with D possibly matching TRBD1 (6 bases). The CDR3 covers 16 residues. Deletions cut 0 bases from V and 4 bases from J, with 15 bases between. Per the germline V gene, CDR1 is SGHRS and CDR2 is YFSETQ. Here the CDR3 reads CASSLGPLQGADTQYF. CDR3 sequence (DNA): TGCGCCAGCAGCTTGGGGCCGTTACAGGGTGCAGATACGCAGTATTTT. Full variable domain (outside the CDR3, taken from reference TRBV5-1 and TRBJ2-3): KAGVTQTPRYLIKTRGQQVTLSCSPISGHRSVSWYQQTPGQGLQFLFEYFSETQRNKGNFPGRFSGRQFSNSRSEMNVSTLELGDSALYLCASSLGPLQGADTQYFGPGTRLTVL.

The chain combines TRBV12-3 or TRBV12-4 with TRBJ2-7, with unresolved D. The CDR3 is 13 amino acids. V shed 5 bases and J shed 4 bases, with 12 bases lying between them. CDR3 sequence (DNA): TGTGCCAGCAGTATAACCCCCCGGTACGAGCAGTACTTC. It translates to CASSITPRYEQYF.

The chain recombines TRBV28 with TRBJ2-7; TRBD1 matches 7 bases. The CDR3 has 14 residues. The junction had 5 bases not matched to a gene; V was cut back by 3 bases and J by 3 bases. CDR1 is MDHEN and CDR2 is SYDVKM in the germline V gene. The CDR3 coding sequence is TGTGCCAGCAGTTTGGGGACAGTAGGCTACGAGCAGTACTTC. Its protein product is CASSLGTVGYEQYF.

The J gene is TRBJ2-3, the V gene TRBV7-6; TRBD2 might be the D (6 bases). In germline, CDR1 is SGHVS, CDR2 FNYEAQ. Trimming left V 1 base short and J 2 bases short, with 16 bases between. The length of the CDR3 is 17 residues. CDR3 in DNA: TGTGCCAGCAGCTTAGAGTACGCGGGGCTATTCACAGATACGCAGTATTTT. Its translation: CASSLEYAGLFTDTQYF.

The V call is TRBV24-1, the J call TRBJ2-2; TRBD2 aligns across 9 bases. The germline gives CDR1 KGHDR, CDR2 SFDVKD. The CDR3 is 16 amino acids. Trimming at V came to 0 bases and at J to 7 bases, leaving 5 bases not matched to a gene. The CDR3 DNA reads TGTGCCACCAGTGATTTGTCGCGGGAGGGCCTCGGGGAGCTGTTTTTT. This gives the protein CATSDLSREGLGELFF.

The rearrangement links TRBV2 to TRBJ2-3; 10 bases line up with TRBD2. Per germline, CDR1 SNHLY and CDR2 FYNNEI. The CDR3 is 16 residues long. The junction had 12 bases not matched to a gene; V was cut back by 6 bases and J by 6 bases. As DNA, the CDR3 is TGTGCCAGCAGACCAAATAGGCTAGCGGGAGCTGATACGCAGTATTTT. It translates to CASRPNRLAGADTQYF.

The chain employs TRBV28 and TRBJ2-7, with 7 bases matching TRBD1. Germline lookup yields CDR1 MDHEN and CDR2 SYDVKM. J was trimmed by 1 base and V by 2 bases; bases with no gene match: 8. CDR3 size: 16 residues. The CDR3 region has the DNA TGTGCCAGCAGTTTAACAGGGGTAACGCTTTCCTACGAGCAGTACTTC. It translates to CASSLTGVTLSYEQYF.

V usage is TRBV29-1 and J usage is TRBJ2-7, with D possibly TRBD2 on 7 matching bases. Germline CDR1 SQVTM, CDR2 ANQGSEA. V lost 4 bases, J lost 0 bases, and 13 bases lay in between. The CDR3 is 14 amino acids. Here the CDR3 reads CSVVRGDISYEQYF. The CDR3 coding sequence is TGCAGCGTTGTTCGGGGGGACATCTCCTACGAGCAGTACTTC.